This TCR beta chain appears in the sequencing data of a study of Graves' ophthalmopathy and Graves' hyperthyroidism. The sample holds many counts of this clonotype. Germline CDR1 and CDR2: DFQATT and SNEGSKA (reference sequence). This CDR3 has 15 residues. Trimming took off 1 base at V and 7 bases at J, with 20 bases between the two ends. The TCR beta CDR3 regions underwent amplification from RNA transcripts. First-round RT-PCR used HTBI primers; second-round multiplex PCR followed. TCRdb ran MiXCR on the multiplex PCR reads and lists one entry per CDR3 protein. The sample shows hundreds of thousands of distinct CDR3 sequences, 22% of them seen only once.

The TCR was taken from a woman aged 18-29 years with stable Graves' hyperthyroidism. Some clones in this sample may be carry-over from other donors' samples. This chain connects TRBV20-1 to TRBJ2-7; D is possibly TRBD2 (5 bases). Specimen: peripheral blood. The CDR3 DNA reads as TGCAGTGCTAGAGGCTTTGGAGGACCCCCCTGGGAGCAGTACTTC. Protein product: CSARGFGGPPWEQYF.